Shown below are 25 T cell receptor beta chains from a single sample sequenced in a study of blood T cell repertoires in COVID-19 (dated by TCRdb to about 2020). The library relied on the immunoSEQ multiplex PCR assay. Here the immuneACCESS table is served through TCRdb, limited to in-frame sequences with V and J called. Missing clones are a known gap in these copies; in checked studies unresolved V genes cover under half, and the rest lacks a known reason. Across this sample there are under 250,000 clones, with about 90% seen only once. The top ten clonotypes cover about 2.9% of the sample. The sample taken for sequencing was PBMCs or T cells enriched from blood (not recorded which). The origin of the receptors is a woman aged 40 to 49 who had been exposed to COVID-19.

V and J are TRBV29-1 and TRBJ2-7; 9 positions match TRBD2. The CDR3 is made up of 13 amino acids. Unmatched junction bases numbered 5, after V lost 6 bases and J lost 2 bases. Germline V gene data show CDR1 as SQVTM and CDR2 as ANQGSEA. CDR3 coding DNA: TGCAGCGTGCGCGGGGGGGAAACCTACGAGCAGTACTTC. Its translation is CSVRGGETYEQYF.

This chain uses TRBV7-8 with TRBJ1-2; 11 nucleotides agree with TRBD1. This CDR3 spans 15 amino acids. In germline, CDR1 is SGHVS, CDR2 FQNEAQ. After removal of 5 bases from V and 4 bases from J, the junction contained 6 bases not matched to a gene. CDR3 region: CASSPDRGQVYGYTF. CDR3 bases: TGTGCCAGCAGCCCGGACAGGGGGCAAGTCTATGGCTACACCTTC.

The V and J genes are TRBV6-5 and TRBJ1-4; 9 positions match TRBD1. Germline lookup yields CDR1 MNHEY and CDR2 SVGAGI. The CDR3 extends over 14 amino acids. V was clipped by 4 bases and J by 11 bases; unmatched bases: 8. The chain's CDR3 is CASSFLRQGGKLFF. The DNA for the CDR3 is TGTGCCAGCAGTTTCCTTAGACAGGGGGGGAAACTGTTTTTT.

The V gene is TRBV10-3, the J gene TRBJ1-3, with a possible D match to TRBD1 (5 bases). The germline V gene encodes CDR1 ENHRY and CDR2 SYGVKD. V was clipped by 8 bases and J by 3 bases, with 14 bases between them. The CDR3 runs to 14 residues. CDR3 nucleotides: TGTGCCATCTGGGGGGGGTCGGTTGGAAACACCATATATTTT. This sequence encodes CAIWGGSVGNTIYF.

The chain has TRBV9 and TRBJ1-1, with 7 bases identical to TRBD1. The germline V gene encodes CDR1 SGDLS and CDR2 YYNGEE. CDR3 length: 14 amino acids. V was pared by 4 bases and J by 3 bases, with 6 bases of the junction left unmatched. Written as DNA, the CDR3 is TGTGCCAGCAGCCATACAGGGGACTACACTGAAGCTTTCTTT. Its translation: CASSHTGDYTEAFF.

In the case of this clone: Other DNA sequences in this specimen translate into the identical CDR3. The chain couples TRBV23-1 to TRBJ2-7; D might be TRBD1 (6 bases). TRBV23-1 falls under the ORF class, with uncertain function. The CDR3 contains 14 residues. V was cut by 6 bases and J by 0 bases, with 12 bases left in between. CDR3 DNA sequence: TGCGCCAGCAGCGGGCAGGGGCACTCCTACGAGCAGTACGTC. Amino acid sequence: CASSGQGHSYEQYV.

The chain recombines TRBV7-2 with TRBJ1-1; 8 nucleotides agree with TRBD1. Unmatched junction bases numbered 12, after V lost 2 bases and J lost 7 bases. Germline V CDR1 and CDR2: SGHTA, FQGNSA. CDR3 length: 16 residues. CDR3 bases: TGTGCCAGCAGCTTACCCCCAAGACGGACAGGGATTGAAGCTTTCTTT. Encoded protein: CASSLPPRRTGIEAFF.

The chain carries TRBV5-5 and TRBJ2-7; TRBD1 is a possible D gene (6 bases). Germline CDR1 is SGHKS and CDR2 is YYEKEE (reference sequence). This CDR3 contains 15 residues. Between the trimmed V and J ends, which lost 2 bases and 5 bases, there was a span of 17 bases. CDR3 in DNA: TGTGCCAGCAGCTTAGCTCCGGGACAAAGCCACGAGCAGTACTTC. The encoded protein is CASSLAPGQSHEQYF.

The V gene is TRBV19, the J gene TRBJ2-1; D unresolved. Germline CDR1 is LNHDA and CDR2 is SQIVND (reference sequence). The V end was cut by 0 bases, the J end by 0 bases, with 15 bases between. CDR3 length: 18 amino acids. The CDR3 DNA follows: TGTGCCAGTAGTATAGAGCCGGGTCCCCCGAGCTCCTACAATGAGCAGTTCTTC. Its translation is CASSIEPGPPSSYNEQFF.

The rearrangement links TRBV24-1 to TRBJ2-1; possibly TRBD2 for D (6 bases). The CDR3 consists of 14 residues. V lost 2 bases and J 7 bases, leaving 11 bases between the germline ends. Per germline, CDR1 KGHDR and CDR2 SFDVKD. The CDR3 spells CATSDWGDVNEQFF. The CDR3 coding sequence is TGTGCCACCAGTGATTGGGGGGACGTTAATGAGCAGTTCTTC.

The CDR3 region is CASSRGQGADTQYF. The CDR3 DNA sequence: TGTGCCAGCAGCCGCGGACAGGGTGCAGATACGCAGTATTTT. The gene calls are TRBV11-3 and TRBJ2-3; 8 bases are shared with TRBD1. There are 14 residues in the CDR3. Germline CDR1 and CDR2: SGHNT and YENEEA. The trim removed 5 bases at V and 4 bases at J, leaving 5 bases unmatched.

Here the CDR3 DNA reads TGTGCCAGTAGTATCGCCACAGGGAGGGGTGAGCAGTTCTTC. It is translated as CASSIATGRGEQFF. The chain combines TRBV19 with TRBJ2-1, with D possibly TRBD2 on 7 matching bases. The CDR3 totals 14 residues. Germline CDR1 LNHDA, CDR2 SQIVND (reference sequence). The V gene lost 3 bases and the J gene lost 9 bases, with 15 bases spanning the gap.

This sequence joins TRBV19 and TRBJ2-7; perhaps TRBD1 as D (5 bases). Trimming removed 5 bases at V and 0 bases at J, with 14 bases between. The CDR3 extends over 15 amino acids. CDR1 is LNHDA, CDR2 SQIVND, per germline (reference sequence). CDR3 coding DNA: TGTGCCAGTAGTGGCCAGGGCCCCCTCTCCTACGAGCAGTACTTC. Protein product: CASSGQGPLSYEQYF.

V gene TRBV7-6 combines with J gene TRBJ2-1; TRBD2 matches at 9 bases. Germline loops: CDR1 SGHVS, CDR2 FNYEAQ. The V segment lost 1 base and the J segment 9 bases; nucleotides outside the gene matches: 13. The CDR3 sequence is 17 residues long. The CDR3 protein is CASSLVGAGGLQGEQFF. CDR3 nucleotides: TGTGCCAGCAGCTTAGTAGGTGCGGGAGGGCTCCAAGGTGAGCAGTTCTTC.

Worth noting for this clone: At one boundary the junction diverges from the germline segment, which might be a read error. This chain uses TRBV5-1 with TRBJ1-2; 8 nucleotides line up with TRBD1. This CDR3 is 13 amino acids long. Germline V gives CDR1 SGHRS, CDR2 YFSETQ. The DNA of the CDR3 is TGTGCCAGCAGCCCGGCAGGGGGCGATGGCTACACCTTC. Protein: CASSPAGGDGYTF.

The CDR3 sequence is CASSPGQRTGGYGYTF. DNA of the CDR3: TGTGCCAGCAGCCCGGGACAGCGTACAGGGGGCTATGGCTACACCTTC. The chain combines TRBV7-2 with TRBJ1-2; 8 nucleotides match TRBD1. Germline V lookup: CDR1 SGHTA, CDR2 FQGNSA. With V trimmed by 5 bases and J by 4 bases, 12 bases remained unmatched. The CDR3 loop spans 16 amino acids.

This chain links TRBV9 with TRBJ1-4; no clear D gene. V dropped 0 bases and J dropped 1 base, with 7 bases sitting between them. CDR1 is SGDLS, CDR2 YYNGEE, per germline. The CDR3 is made up of 15 amino acids. The CDR3 is CASSVDGVTNEKLFF. The CDR3 nucleotides read TGTGCCAGCAGCGTAGACGGGGTAACTAATGAAAAACTGTTTTTT.

V is TRBV7-2 and J is TRBJ2-1, with a possible D match to TRBD2 (5 bases). V was clipped by 2 bases and J by 6 bases, with 11 bases between them. Germline V gene lookup returns CDR1 SGHTA and CDR2 FQGNSA. This CDR3 comprises 14 residues. The CDR3 spells CASSLLRGSNEQFF. DNA of the CDR3: TGTGCCAGCAGCTTACTAAGAGGGTCCAATGAGCAGTTCTTC.

This clone was counted between two and nine times. The chain recombines TRBV2 with TRBJ2-2; TRBD1 agrees at 7 bases. There are 15 residues in the CDR3. CDR1 is SNHLY, CDR2 FYNNEI, per germline. The V and J ends lost 6 bases and 0 bases, in that order; junction bases with no gene match: 4. DNA of the CDR3: TGTGCCAGCAGGTCGGGACAGTCGAACACCGGGGAGCTGTTTTTT. This gives the protein CASRSGQSNTGELFF.

The CDR3 is CASKLGHSSYEQYF. The CDR3 DNA sequence: TGTGCCAGCAAGTTGGGGCACAGCTCCTACGAGCAGTACTTC. The rearrangement links TRBV11-2 to TRBJ2-7; possibly TRBD1 for D (5 bases). V was shortened by 7 bases and J by 0 bases, with 13 bases between the two germline ends. The CDR3 is made up of 14 amino acids. The germline CDR1 and CDR2 sequences are SGHAT and FQNNGV.

This clone appeared once. The genes are TRBV28 and TRBJ1-2, with 7 bases that match TRBD1. Germline V lookup: CDR1 MDHEN, CDR2 SYDVKM. V dropped 7 bases and J dropped 2; count of bases not matched to a gene: 16. The CDR3 sequence is 17 residues long. This CDR3 reads CASIPRQGRGQNYGYTF. CDR3 nucleotides: TGTGCCAGCATCCCAAGACAGGGACGGGGTCAAAACTATGGCTACACCTTC.

This sequence joins TRBV7-8 and TRBJ2-4; a weak D match, TRBD2 (6 bases). The germline gives CDR1 SGHVS, CDR2 FQNEAQ. Deletions cut 1 base from V and 8 bases from J, with 15 bases between. The CDR3 is 15 amino acids. CDR3 region: CASSLGPYSGDIQYF. CDR3 in DNA: TGTGCCAGCAGCTTAGGGCCATATAGCGGCGACATTCAGTACTTC.

The V and J genes are TRBV25-1 and TRBJ1-2, with D tentatively TRBD1 (5 bases). CDR3 length: 13 amino acids. The germline V gene encodes CDR1 MGHDK and CDR2 SYGVNS. The germline V and J ends were trimmed by 3 bases and 3 bases, with 8 bases remaining between them. CDR3 sequence: CASSDGGDYGYTF. CDR3 nucleotides: TGTGCCAGCAGTGATGGAGGGGACTATGGCTACACCTTC.

V is TRBV3-1 (or the pseudogene TRBV3-2) and J is TRBJ2-5; 9 positions match TRBD2. The V segment lost 4 bases and the J segment 5 bases; nucleotides outside the gene matches: 11. The CDR3 has 16 residues. CDR1 and CDR2 from the germline V gene are LGHDT and YNNKEL (reference sequence). As DNA, the CDR3 is TGTGCCAGCAGCCCCGCCGGGCGGGGGGGCCGGGAGACCCAGTACTTC. This sequence encodes CASSPAGRGGRETQYF.

The chain has TRBV7-9 and TRBJ1-6; D unclear. CDR3 size: 16 residues. V lost 3 bases and J lost 6, with 15 bases in between. The germline V gene has CDR1 SEHNR and CDR2 FQNEAQ (reference sequence). CDR3 in DNA: TGTGCCAGCAGCTTTTGGCGGAGGGCCATTAATTCACCCCTCCACTTT. Translating it yields CASSFWRRAINSPLHF.